The TCR beta chain under discussion was sequenced for a study of blood T cell repertoires in COVID-19. Across the study: Sites in the United States, Italy and Spain provided acute and convalescent COVID-19 samples. Nucleic acid was either cDNA or gDNA, and it came from T cells, B-cell-depleted T cells, or PBMCs.

This clone was seen a single time. CDR3 size: 16 residues. CDR1 and CDR2 (germline): SGHDT, YYEEEE. The V gene lost 2 bases and the J gene lost 2 bases, with 16 bases spanning the gap. Patients in Seattle were enrolled during active infection, then followed longitudinally. Per the original data handling: Estimation of nucleated cell counts was performed using reference gene primer amplification. Sequencing was performed with immunoSEQ multiplex PCR; in TCRdb, only in-frame clones are kept and a portion is missing. Clonal size and the V and J genes are those of that table, whereas D and trimming came from the DNA. The repertoire holds fewer than 200,000 clones, with roughly 79% as singletons.

The chain joins TRBV5-6 to TRBJ1-2; D may be TRBD1 (6 bases). Sequenced material: peripheral blood. The clonotype comes from a woman in her 40s with COVID-19, enrolled during active disease. The CDR3 nucleotides are TGTGCCAGCAGCTTTAGGGTAGTGCAGGGGAACTATGGCTACACCTTC. This gives the protein CASSFRVVQGNYGYTF.